The 30 T cell receptor beta chains reported below all come from one sample, sequenced in a study of metastatic and nonmetastatic thyroid tumors. Thyroid surgery took place with no prior treatment in any patient. TCRdb redid the clone calls on the PCR reads using MiXCR. Found here are about 27,000 clones, more than 14% of them singletons; the top ten hold less than 20%. Sequenced material: blood. The receptors come from a male donor with papillary thyroid cancer or a benign thyroid nodule (not recorded which). Some clones in this sample may be carry-over from other donors' samples.

For the CDR3, the DNA is TGTGCCAGCAGCTCCCTACTATCGCGGGATACGCAGTATTTT. Its protein is CASSSLLSRDTQYF. This sequence joins TRBV6-1 and TRBJ2-3; no reliable D call. Looked up from germline, CDR1 is MNHNS and CDR2 is SASEGT. Trimming cost V 6 bases and J 6 bases, with 16 bases left between them. The CDR3 covers 14 residues.

The CDR3 loop is CARTNGESSYEQYF. In DNA, the CDR3 is TGTGCCAGAACCAACGGGGAGAGCTCCTACGAGCAGTACTTC. The chain uses TRBV27 and TRBJ2-7, with D possibly matching TRBD2 (5 bases). The CDR3 length is 14 residues. V shed 9 bases and J shed 0 bases, with 15 bases lying between them. Germline-derived CDR1 and CDR2 are MNHEY and SMNVEV (reference sequence).

This clone was counted at least ten times. This chain uses TRBV6-4 with TRBJ2-3; 13 bases line up with TRBD2. The V and J ends lost 0 bases and 4 bases, in that order; junction bases with no gene match: 1. The CDR3 extends over 16 amino acids. In germline, CDR1 is MRHNA, CDR2 SNTAGT. CDR3 in amino acids: CASSDSTSGGSDTQYF. Written as DNA, the CDR3 is TGTGCCAGCAGTGACTCGACTAGCGGGGGGTCAGATACGCAGTATTTT.

In its sample, this clone is medium-sized. V and J are TRBV12-3 or TRBV12-4 and TRBJ1-2; D is unresolved. The V gene lost 2 bases and the J gene lost 7 bases, with 8 bases spanning the gap. This CDR3 has 12 residues. In DNA, the CDR3 is TGTGCCAGCAGTTTAAGTTCGGTTGGCTACACCTTC. Amino acid sequence: CASSLSSVGYTF.

The sample holds many counts of this clone. This chain joins TRBV7-9 and TRBJ1-1; D ambiguous. The CDR3 has 12 residues. The V end was cut by 5 bases, the J end by 3 bases, with 7 bases between. Germline V gene data show CDR1 as SEHNR and CDR2 as FQNEAQ (reference sequence). The CDR3 spells CASSPEDTEAFF. The CDR3, as DNA: TGTGCCAGCAGCCCGGAGGACACTGAAGCTTTCTTT. Based on the CDR3 plus reference TRBV7-9 and TRBJ1-1, the full variable domain is DTGVSQNPRHKITKRGQNVTFRCDPISEHNRLYWYRQTLGQGPEFLTYFQNEAQLEKSRLLSDRFSAERPKGSFSTLEIQRTEQGDSAMYLCASSPEDTEAFFGQGTRLTVV.

This clone was detected many times. The rearrangement uses TRBV30 and TRBJ2-2; D ambiguous. Germline assignment: CDR1 GTSNPN and CDR2 SVGIG (reference sequence). The CDR3 runs to 12 residues. V dropped 4 bases and J dropped 1 base, with 4 bases sitting between them. The CDR3 loop is CAWTENTGELFF. The CDR3 region has the DNA TGTGCCTGGACGGAGAACACCGGGGAGCTGTTTTTT. Drawing the rest from reference TRBV30 and TRBJ2-2, the complete variable domain is SQTIHQWPATLVQPVGSPLSLECTVEGTSNPNLYWYRQAAGRGLQLLFYSVGIGQISSEVPQNLSASRPQDRQFILSSKKLLLSDSGFYLCAWTENTGELFFGEGSRLTVL.

In this sample, this clone turned up many times. This chain uses TRBV2 with TRBJ2-5, with D possibly being TRBD1 or TRBD2 (7 bases each). The CDR3 runs 13 residues. Germline V gene data show CDR1 as SNHLY and CDR2 as FYNNEI. Trimming pared 8 bases from V and 7 bases from J, leaving 17 bases between. This CDR3 reads CASWEGAQWTQYF. The CDR3 DNA reads as TGTGCCAGCTGGGAGGGGGCGCAATGGACCCAGTACTTC.

Worth noting for this clone: One end of the junction does not line up with germline, which may come from a read error. The chain has TRBV9 and TRBJ1-2; D is unclear. The germline V gene has CDR1 SGDLS and CDR2 YYNGEE. The CDR3 length is 13 residues. The CDR3 region has the DNA TGTGCCAGCATCGCGACGGTAAACTATGGCTACATCTTC. It translates to CASIATVNYGYIF.

This clone has ten or more counts. The chain employs TRBV11-1 and TRBJ1-3; no reliable D call. CDR3 size: 16 residues. Germline lookup yields CDR1 SGHAT and CDR2 FQDESV (reference sequence). Between the trimmed V and J ends, which lost 5 bases and 4 bases, there was a span of 18 bases. CDR3 sequence reads: CASSLPLAAGGNTIYF. DNA for the CDR3: TGTGCCAGCAGCCTACCCTTGGCTGCGGGGGGAAACACCATATATTTT. Full variable domain (rest looked up from reference TRBV11-1 and TRBJ1-3): EAEVAQSPRYKITEKSQAVAFWCDPISGHATLYWYRQILGQGPELLVQFQDESVVDDSQLPKDRFSAERLKGVDSTLKIQPAELGDSAMYLCASSLPLAAGGNTIYFGEGSWLTVV.

On this clone: At one end, the junction sequence differs from germline, possibly due to a read error. The CDR3 bases are TGTGCCTGCAGATGCGACGGAACAGATACGCAGTATTTT. Translation gives CACRCDGTDTQYF. The chain has TRBV6-1 and TRBJ2-3; D not resolved. CDR1 and CDR2 from the germline V gene are MNHNS and SASEGT. This CDR3 is 13 amino acids long.

The rearrangement uses TRBV10-3 and TRBJ1-2; tentative D call: TRBD1 (5 bases). V was pared by 7 bases and J by 4 bases, with 16 bases between. The length of the CDR3 is 14 residues. Germline V gene lookup returns CDR1 ENHRY and CDR2 SYGVKD. CDR3 nucleotides: TGTGCCATCACCCCCAAGGTGGGGGTCTATGGCTACACCTTC. This gives the protein CAITPKVGVYGYTF.

This clone showed up many times. This chain connects TRBV9 to TRBJ1-4; TRBD1 might be the D (6 bases). This CDR3 is 15 amino acids long. CDR1 is SGDLS and CDR2 is YYNGEE in the germline V gene. V lost 4 bases and J lost 5, with 15 bases in between. CDR3 in amino acids: CASSPGQYSNEKLFF. The CDR3 nucleotides are TGTGCCAGCAGCCCCGGACAGTACTCAAATGAAAAACTGTTTTTT.

About this clone itself: Possible read error: a much larger clone is one base away. This chain connects TRBV15 to TRBJ2-5; 7 bases are a match to TRBD2. The CDR3 length is 18 residues. V shed 0 bases and J 3 bases; nucleotides not matched to a gene: 13. Per germline, CDR1 LNHNV and CDR2 YYDKDF (reference sequence). The DNA of the CDR3 is TGTGCCACCAGCAGAGATGAGGCGCTAGCGGTGTACAAAGAGACCCAGTACTTC. It yields the protein CATSRDEALAVYKETQYF.

The chain uses TRBV15 and TRBJ2-5; TRBD1 aligns across 7 bases. CDR1 LNHNV and CDR2 YYDKDF come from the germline V gene (reference sequence). With 8 bases clipped from V and 4 bases from J, the junction kept 16 bases outside the gene matches. The CDR3 is 16 amino acids. CDR3 nucleotides: TGTGCCACCGGACCGTACAGGGGTTTTACTGGAGAGACCCAGTACTTC. Amino acids: CATGPYRGFTGETQYF.

This clone appeared many times. The chain recombines TRBV5-1 with TRBJ2-3; TRBD2 matches 7 bases. From germline, CDR1 is SGHRS and CDR2 YFSETQ. Germline trimming cut 3 bases from V and 2 bases from J; bases unmatched to any gene: 6. This CDR3 is 15 amino acids long. In DNA, the CDR3 is TGCGCCAGCAGCTCCGGGACTACGCTCACAGATACGCAGTATTTT. This gives the protein CASSSGTTLTDTQYF.

In regard to this clone: Given a much more abundant clone one base away, this may be a read error. The chain is built from TRBV4-1 and TRBJ2-7, with 8 nucleotides matching TRBD2. Germline values: CDR1 MGHRA, CDR2 YSYEKL. CDR3 length: 17 residues. The CDR3 reads CASSQGAIAGRTYEQYF. In DNA, the CDR3 is TGCGCCAGTAGCCAAGGGGCCATAGCGGGGCGTACCTACGAGCAGTACTTC.

This clone occurred many times. V gene TRBV2 combines with J gene TRBJ2-1; 12 nucleotides line up with TRBD2. The germline V gene has CDR1 SNHLY and CDR2 FYNNEI. The CDR3 spans 13 residues. Written as DNA, the CDR3 is TGTGCAAGCCGGGGACTAGCGGGTGATGAGCAGTTCTTC. Its protein product is CASRGLAGDEQFF.

This clone has at least ten counts. The V and J genes are TRBV11-2 and TRBJ2-1, with 14 nucleotides matching TRBD2. V lost 5 bases and J lost 4; bases outside the gene matches: 10. Germline CDR1 and CDR2: SGHAT and FQNNGV. The CDR3 sequence is 18 residues long. DNA of the CDR3: TGTGCCAGCAGCCGAGGACTAGCGGGGGGCCCCACTTACAATGAGCAGTTCTTC. It yields the protein CASSRGLAGGPTYNEQFF.

At least ten counts were recorded for this clone. The genes are TRBV12-3 or TRBV12-4 and TRBJ1-2, with 7 bases identical to TRBD1. J was trimmed by 7 bases and V by 4 bases; bases with no gene match: 9. The CDR3 extends over 14 amino acids. Here the CDR3 reads CASSSTGWGAGYTF. CDR3 DNA: TGTGCCAGCAGTTCGACAGGGTGGGGCGCTGGCTACACCTTC.

This clone has ten or more counts. The V and J genes are TRBV28 and TRBJ2-7; tentative D call: TRBD1 (5 bases). The CDR3 is made up of 13 amino acids. The V and J ends lost 7 bases and 4 bases respectively, with 14 bases between them. In germline, CDR1 is MDHEN, CDR2 SYDVKM. This CDR3 is CASTAVKGYEQYF. The CDR3, as DNA: TGTGCCAGCACGGCGGTCAAGGGGTACGAGCAGTACTTC.

V gene TRBV7-9 combines with J gene TRBJ2-1; D could derive from TRBD1 or TRBD2 (5 bases each). This CDR3 contains 14 residues. The germline V gene has CDR1 SEHNR and CDR2 FQNEAQ (reference sequence). V shed 5 bases and J shed 5 bases, with 13 bases lying between them. The CDR3 spells CASSHVGRHNEQFF. CDR3 coding DNA: TGTGCCAGCAGCCACGTGGGACGCCACAATGAGCAGTTCTTC. Variable domain in full (rest from reference TRBV7-9 and TRBJ2-1): DTGVSQNPRHKITKRGQNVTFRCDPISEHNRLYWYRQTLGQGPEFLTYFQNEAQLEKSRLLSDRFSAERPKGSFSTLEIQRTEQGDSAMYLCASSHVGRHNEQFFGPGTRLTVL.

The chain couples TRBV2 to TRBJ1-5, with D unclear. The V gene's germline CDR1 is SNHLY and CDR2 FYNNEI. The V and J ends lost 7 bases and 2 bases respectively, with 15 bases between them. There are 15 residues in the CDR3. This CDR3 reads CASNVEGCGNQPQHF. The DNA for the CDR3 is TGTGCCAGCAACGTGGAGGGATGTGGCAATCAGCCCCAGCATTTT.

This clone was seen only a few times. Germline and junction disagree at one end, which may indicate a read error. The CDR3 region is CASSSQTDRGPNKPQHF. DNA of the CDR3: TGTGCCAGCAGTTCACAAACCGACAGGGGTCCCAATAAGCCCCAGCATTTT. This chain links TRBV6-5 with TRBJ1-5; 8 nucleotides line up with TRBD1. Per the germline V gene, CDR1 is MNHEY and CDR2 is SVGAGI. The CDR3 has 17 amino acids.

This clone has at least ten counts. This chain links TRBV28 with TRBJ2-7; 8 bases map to TRBD1. Germline loops: CDR1 MDHEN, CDR2 SYDVKM. V shed 6 bases, J shed 9 bases, and the junction held 16 bases outside the gene matches. The CDR3 is 15 amino acids. The CDR3 here is CASRSSGGGISGQYF. The DNA for the CDR3 is TGTGCCAGCAGGTCCTCAGGGGGCGGAATATCAGGGCAGTACTTC.

This clone has ten or more counts. The rearrangement links TRBV27 to TRBJ2-7; 8 positions agree with TRBD1. Germline CDR1 and CDR2: MNHEY and SMNVEV (reference sequence). V dropped 4 bases and J dropped 2; count of bases not matched to a gene: 1. CDR3 size: 13 residues. CDR3 bases: TGTGCCAGCAGTTACAGGGGGACCTACGAGCAGTACTTC. Its translation: CASSYRGTYEQYF.

The chain couples TRBV5-1 to TRBJ2-1, with 7 bases matching TRBD1. Germline trimming cut 5 bases from V and 4 bases from J; bases unmatched to any gene: 3. This CDR3 has 13 residues. CDR1 and CDR2 from the germline V gene are SGHRS and YFSETQ. CDR3 residues: CASSPGQYNEQFF. The CDR3 DNA reads TGCGCCAGCAGTCCGGGACAGTACAATGAGCAGTTCTTC.

The sample holds many counts of this clone. The chain recombines TRBV4-2 with TRBJ2-1, with 9 bases aligning to TRBD1. Germline V CDR1 and CDR2: LGHNA, YNFKEQ. The CDR3 length is 19 residues. V was pared by 4 bases and J by 6 bases, with 19 bases of the junction left unmatched. CDR3 sequence reads: CASSLLVRSGTGPPNEQFF. The CDR3 coding sequence is TGTGCCAGCAGCCTCCTAGTACGTTCAGGGACAGGGCCCCCCAATGAGCAGTTCTTC.

This clone was picked up a small number of times. A much larger clone is a single base away; this may be a read error. This sample includes further DNA sequences coding for the same CDR3. The chain has TRBV6-1 and TRBJ2-1; TRBD2 matches at 15 bases. The CDR3 runs 15 residues. Germline lookup yields CDR1 MNHNS and CDR2 SASEGT. The CDR3 reads CASRQPGLAGGREFF. CDR3 nucleotides: TGTGCGAGCAGACAACCGGGACTAGCGGGAGGTCGCGAGTTCTTC.

The rearrangement joins TRBV2 to TRBJ2-7; possible D gene TRBD1, 5 bases. The V and J ends lost 7 bases and 0 bases respectively, with 10 bases between them. From germline, CDR1 is SNHLY and CDR2 FYNNEI. The CDR3 is 13 amino acids. The CDR3 coding sequence is TGTGCCAGCAACAGGCCGTCCTCCTACGAGCAGTACTTC. Translated, it gives CASNRPSSYEQYF.

This clone was detected many times. The rearrangement uses TRBV3-1 and TRBJ1-2; TRBD1 is a possible D gene (6 bases). CDR3 length: 14 residues. CDR1 LGHDT and CDR2 YNNKEL come from the germline V gene (reference sequence). V dropped 5 bases and J dropped 6 bases, with 16 bases sitting between them. CDR3 sequence reads: CASSSPAGGDGYTF. CDR3 DNA: TGTGCCAGCAGCTCCCCTGCGGGGGGCGATGGCTACACCTTC.